These 2 T cell receptor beta chains originate from one sample sequenced in a study of cytomegalovirus exposure and HLA in healthy donors. The study ran its PCR with 60 Vbeta and 13 Jbeta primers. Sequencing was performed with immunoSEQ multiplex PCR; in TCRdb, only in-frame clones are kept and a portion is missing. The sample yields about 86,000 clones, roughly 73% seen once. The sequenced sample consisted of PBMCs. Receptor source: a male donor in good health and CMV-seropositive.

The chain is built from TRBV9 and TRBJ2-7; D possibly corresponds to TRBD2 (6 bases). This CDR3 region has 15 residues. The V end lost 1 base, the J end lost 4 bases, and 15 bases lay between the germline ends. The V gene's germline CDR1 is SGDLS and CDR2 YYNGEE. CDR3 in DNA: TGTGCCAGCAGCGTAAACTCGGCGGGGCTGTACGAGCAGTACTTC. Amino acid sequence: CASSVNSAGLYEQYF.

The chain has TRBV4-1 and TRBJ2-5; TRBD2 matches at 15 bases. J gave up 5 bases and V 0 bases, and 10 bases lay outside the gene matches. The CDR3 sequence is 19 residues long. The germline CDR1 and CDR2 sequences are MGHRA and YSYEKL. The CDR3 here is CASSQDFGGLAGGRETQYF. The CDR3 DNA sequence: TGCGCCAGCAGCCAAGACTTTGGCGGACTAGCGGGAGGGCGCGAGACCCAGTACTTC.